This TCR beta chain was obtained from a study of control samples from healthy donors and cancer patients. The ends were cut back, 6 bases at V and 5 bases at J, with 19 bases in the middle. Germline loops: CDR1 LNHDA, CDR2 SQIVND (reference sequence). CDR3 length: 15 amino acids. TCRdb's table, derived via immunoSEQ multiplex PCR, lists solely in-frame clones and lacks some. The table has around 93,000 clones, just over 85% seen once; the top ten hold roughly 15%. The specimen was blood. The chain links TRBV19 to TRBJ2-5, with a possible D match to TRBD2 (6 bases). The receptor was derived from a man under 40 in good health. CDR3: CASSQGLIGGETQYF. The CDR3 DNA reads TGTGCCAGTAGCCAAGGACTTATCGGGGGTGAGACCCAGTACTTC.